This entry concerns a single TCR beta chain. The sample originates from a study of blood T cell repertoires in COVID-19. Study overall: Collection of acute and convalescent COVID-19 samples took place in the United States, Italy and Spain.

In the original workflow: How many nucleated cells were present was estimated from reference gene primer amplification. This table comes from immunoSEQ multiplex PCR, and its TCRdb copy is limited to in-frame clones, with some not included. The V and J calls and the clone size are those of that table, but D and trimming were determined from the DNA. The sample has 200,000 to 300,000 clones, nearly 85% seen once. The CDR3 length is 16 residues. With 4 bases removed from V and 0 bases from J, the gap between germline ends came to 14 bases. CDR1 and CDR2 (germline): SGHTA, FQGNSA. The sample taken for sequencing was peripheral blood. The TCR was taken from a human donor in a cohort sampled during active COVID-19. V is TRBV7-2 and J is TRBJ2-3; TRBD2 might be the D (6 bases). CDR3 coding DNA: TGTGCCAGCAGCTCGACCCCACTAGCCAGCACAGATACGCAGTATTTT. Residues: CASSSTPLASTDTQYF. Drawing the rest from reference TRBV7-2 and TRBJ2-3, the complete variable domain is GAGVSQSPSNKVTEKGKDVELRCDPISGHTALYWYRQSLGQGLEFLIYFQGNSAPDKSGLPSDRFSAERTGGSVSTLTIQRTQQEDSAVYLCASSSTPLASTDTQYFGPGTRLTVL.